This T cell receptor beta chain was identified during a study of cytomegalovirus exposure and HLA in healthy donors. Study summary: A prior study identified over 100 million unique TCR beta sequences from around 180 million T cells. Study-wide results and limits: Earlier results showed most TCR beta V segments being productive about 87% or about 30% of the time.

Turning to this clone: Its antigen is currently unknown.

The ends lost 4 bases at V and 1 base at J; junction bases unmatched: 11. Germline CDR1 reads MGHDK; CDR2 reads SYGVNS. This CDR3 is 17 amino acids long. PCR used 60 Vbeta primers and 13 Jbeta primers. Method: immunoSEQ multiplex PCR; TCRdb's copy keeps in-frame clones and lacks some. Counted here are some 87,000 clones, roughly 80% occurring once; the ten biggest clones make up around 7.3%. This sequence originates from a man in his fifties or sixties in good health and CMV-seropositive. What was sequenced was PBMCs. V and J are TRBV25-1 and TRBJ1-2; 8 nucleotides match TRBD1. As DNA, the CDR3 is TGTGCCAGCAGTGGGGTCGACAGGGGACTCATTAACTATGGCTACACCTTC. Translation: CASSGVDRGLINYGYTF.